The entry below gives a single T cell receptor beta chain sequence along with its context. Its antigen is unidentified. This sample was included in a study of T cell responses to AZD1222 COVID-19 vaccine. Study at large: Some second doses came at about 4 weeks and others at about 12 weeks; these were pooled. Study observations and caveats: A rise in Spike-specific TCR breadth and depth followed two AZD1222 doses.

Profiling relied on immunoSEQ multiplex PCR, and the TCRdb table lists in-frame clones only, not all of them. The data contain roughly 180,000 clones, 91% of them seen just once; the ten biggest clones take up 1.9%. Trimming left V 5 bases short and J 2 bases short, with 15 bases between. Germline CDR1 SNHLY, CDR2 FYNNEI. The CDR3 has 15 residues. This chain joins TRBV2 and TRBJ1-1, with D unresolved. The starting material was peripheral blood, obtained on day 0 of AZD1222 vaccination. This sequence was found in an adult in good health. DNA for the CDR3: TGTGCCAGCAGTCGTGGGTTAACGGGAAACACTGAAGCTTTCTTT. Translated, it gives CASSRGLTGNTEAFF.